This entry describes one TCR beta chain. The data belong to a study of blood T cell repertoires in COVID-19. Background on the study: Sites across the United States, Italy and Spain contributed samples from acute and convalescent COVID-19. The cDNA or gDNA used as material had been derived from T cells, B-cell-depleted T cells, or PBMCs.

Authors' methods: Using reference gene primer amplification, nucleated cell counts were estimated. Repertoires were generated with immunoSEQ multiplex PCR, while TCRdb's copy carries only in-frame clones and drops some. Clone size and the V and J calls come from that table; the DNA yielded D and trimming. The sample includes approximately 92,000 clones, roughly 84% of them seen just once. With 0 bases removed from V and 2 bases from J, the gap between germline ends came to 11 bases. This CDR3 has 16 amino acids. This TCR was sampled from a man aged 70 or older with active or convalescent COVID-19. The chain couples TRBV23-1 to TRBJ1-5; no definite D call. TRBV23-1 is annotated as an ORF whose role is uncertain. Sample: peripheral blood. The DNA of the CDR3 is TGCGCCAGCAGTCAATCGGAAGGAAGCGGCAATCAGCCCCAGCATTTT. Amino acid sequence: CASSQSEGSGNQPQHF.